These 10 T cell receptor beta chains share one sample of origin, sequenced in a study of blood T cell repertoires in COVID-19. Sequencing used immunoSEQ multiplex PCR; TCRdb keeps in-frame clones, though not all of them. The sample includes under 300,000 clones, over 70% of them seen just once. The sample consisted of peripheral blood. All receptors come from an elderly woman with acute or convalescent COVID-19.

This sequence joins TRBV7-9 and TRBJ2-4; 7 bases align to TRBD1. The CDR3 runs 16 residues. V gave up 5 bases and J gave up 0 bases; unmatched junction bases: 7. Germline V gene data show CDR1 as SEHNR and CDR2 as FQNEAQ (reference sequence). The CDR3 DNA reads TGTGCCAGCAGCCCCGGGGACAGTTTAGCCAAAAACATTCAGTACTTC. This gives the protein CASSPGDSLAKNIQYF.

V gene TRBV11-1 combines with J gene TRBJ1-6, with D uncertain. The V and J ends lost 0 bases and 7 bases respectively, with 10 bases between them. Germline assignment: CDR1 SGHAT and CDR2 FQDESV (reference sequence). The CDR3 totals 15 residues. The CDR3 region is CASSLAAGKNSPLHF. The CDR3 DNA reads TGTGCCAGCAGCTTAGCGGCAGGAAAAAATTCACCCCTCCACTTT. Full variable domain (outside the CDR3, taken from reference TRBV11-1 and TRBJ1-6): EAEVAQSPRYKITEKSQAVAFWCDPISGHATLYWYRQILGQGPELLVQFQDESVVDDSQLPKDRFSAERLKGVDSTLKIQPAELGDSAMYLCASSLAAGKNSPLHFGNGTRLTVT.

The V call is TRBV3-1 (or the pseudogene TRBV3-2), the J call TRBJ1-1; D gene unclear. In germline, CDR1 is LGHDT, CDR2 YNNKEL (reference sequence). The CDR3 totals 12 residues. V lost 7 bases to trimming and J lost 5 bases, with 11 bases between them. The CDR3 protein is CASKNSGTEAFF. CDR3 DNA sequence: TGTGCCAGCAAGAACTCAGGAACTGAAGCTTTCTTT.

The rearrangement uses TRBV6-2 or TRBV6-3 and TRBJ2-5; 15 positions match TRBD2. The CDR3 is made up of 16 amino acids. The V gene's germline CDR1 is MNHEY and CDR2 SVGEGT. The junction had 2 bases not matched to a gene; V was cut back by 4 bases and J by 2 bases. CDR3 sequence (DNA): TGTGCCAGCAGTTTTGGACTAGCGGGGGGGCAAGAGACCCAGTACTTC. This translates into CASSFGLAGGQETQYF.

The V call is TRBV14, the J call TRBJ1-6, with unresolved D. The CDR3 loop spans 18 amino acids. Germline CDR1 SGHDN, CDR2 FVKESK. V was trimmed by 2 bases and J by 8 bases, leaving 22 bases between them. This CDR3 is CASSQLLSPLMTHSPLHF. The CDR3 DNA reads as TGTGCCAGCAGCCAATTATTATCTCCCCTGATGACTCATTCACCCCTCCACTTT.

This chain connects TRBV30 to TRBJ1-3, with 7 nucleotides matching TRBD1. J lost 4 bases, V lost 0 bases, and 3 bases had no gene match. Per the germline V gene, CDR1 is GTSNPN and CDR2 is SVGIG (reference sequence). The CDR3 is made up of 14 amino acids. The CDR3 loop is CAWSVQGLGNTIYF. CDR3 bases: TGTGCCTGGAGTGTACAGGGGCTGGGAAACACCATATATTTT.

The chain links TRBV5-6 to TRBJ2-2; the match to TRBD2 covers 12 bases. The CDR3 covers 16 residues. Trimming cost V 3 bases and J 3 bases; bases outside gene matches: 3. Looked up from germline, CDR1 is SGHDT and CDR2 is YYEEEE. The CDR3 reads CASSYLAGGDTGELFF. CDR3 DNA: TGTGCCAGCAGCTATCTAGCGGGAGGGGACACCGGGGAGCTGTTTTTT.

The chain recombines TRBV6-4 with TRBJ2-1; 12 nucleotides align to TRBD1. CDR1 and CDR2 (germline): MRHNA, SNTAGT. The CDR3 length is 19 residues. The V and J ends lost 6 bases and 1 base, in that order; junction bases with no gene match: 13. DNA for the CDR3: TGTGCCAGCAGCCCCCGGGGACAGGGGGCGTTGGCTTCCTACAATGAGCAGTTCTTC. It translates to CASSPRGQGALASYNEQFF.

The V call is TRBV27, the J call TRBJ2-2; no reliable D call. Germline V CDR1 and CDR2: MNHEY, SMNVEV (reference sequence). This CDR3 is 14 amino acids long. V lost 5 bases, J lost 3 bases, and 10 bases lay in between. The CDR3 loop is CASSPRQYTGELFF. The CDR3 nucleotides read TGTGCCAGCAGTCCCCGCCAGTACACCGGGGAGCTGTTTTTT.

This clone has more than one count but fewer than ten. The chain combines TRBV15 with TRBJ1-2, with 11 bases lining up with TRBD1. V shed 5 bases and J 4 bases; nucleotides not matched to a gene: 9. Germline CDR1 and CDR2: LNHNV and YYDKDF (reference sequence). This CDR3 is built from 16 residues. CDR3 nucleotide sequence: TGTGCCACCAGCGCCCGAGGACAGGGGGCCCTCTATGGCTACACCTTC. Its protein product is CATSARGQGALYGYTF.